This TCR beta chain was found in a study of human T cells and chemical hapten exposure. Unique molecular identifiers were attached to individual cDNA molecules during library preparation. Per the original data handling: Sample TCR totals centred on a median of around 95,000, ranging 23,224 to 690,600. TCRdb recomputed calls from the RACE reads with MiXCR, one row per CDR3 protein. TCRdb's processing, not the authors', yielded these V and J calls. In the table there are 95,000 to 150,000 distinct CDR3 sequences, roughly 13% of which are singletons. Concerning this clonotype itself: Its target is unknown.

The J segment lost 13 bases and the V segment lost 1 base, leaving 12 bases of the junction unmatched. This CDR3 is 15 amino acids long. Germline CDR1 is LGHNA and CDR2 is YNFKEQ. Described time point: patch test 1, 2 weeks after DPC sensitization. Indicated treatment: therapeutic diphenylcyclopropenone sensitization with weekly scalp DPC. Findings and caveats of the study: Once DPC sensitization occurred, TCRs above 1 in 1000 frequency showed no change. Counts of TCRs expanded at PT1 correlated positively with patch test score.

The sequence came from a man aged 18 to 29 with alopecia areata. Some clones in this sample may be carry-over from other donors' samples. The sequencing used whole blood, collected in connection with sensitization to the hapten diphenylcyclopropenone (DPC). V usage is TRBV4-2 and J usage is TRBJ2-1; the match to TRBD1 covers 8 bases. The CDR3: CASSQGPNRGNNQFF. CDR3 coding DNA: TGTGCCAGCAGCCAAGGGCCCAACAGGGGGAATAATCAGTTCTTC.